The T cell receptor beta chain under discussion was sequenced for a study of breast tumors, draining lymph nodes, adjacent tissues. TCRdb reanalysed the multiplex PCR reads using MiXCR and keeps one entry per CDR3 protein. The data contain some 140,000 distinct CDR3 sequences, about a fifth of them seen just once; the ten biggest clones take up roughly 2.7%. This clonotype was detected ten times or more. The lymph nodes were axillary draining lymph nodes from breast cancer patients. Germline trimming cut 6 bases from V and 2 bases from J; bases unmatched to any gene: 11. CDR1 and CDR2 (germline): MNHEY, SVGAGI. The CDR3 extends over 17 amino acids.

What was sequenced was axillary lymph node tissue. The J gene is TRBJ2-3, the V gene TRBV6-5, with 10 bases matching TRBD1. This receptor was obtained from a female donor with breast cancer. Some clones in this sample may be carry-over from other donors' samples. CDR3 DNA sequence: TGTGCCAGCAGCGGACCACGACAGGGGGCTTTCACAGATACGCAGTATTTT. Translation gives CASSGPRQGAFTDTQYF.